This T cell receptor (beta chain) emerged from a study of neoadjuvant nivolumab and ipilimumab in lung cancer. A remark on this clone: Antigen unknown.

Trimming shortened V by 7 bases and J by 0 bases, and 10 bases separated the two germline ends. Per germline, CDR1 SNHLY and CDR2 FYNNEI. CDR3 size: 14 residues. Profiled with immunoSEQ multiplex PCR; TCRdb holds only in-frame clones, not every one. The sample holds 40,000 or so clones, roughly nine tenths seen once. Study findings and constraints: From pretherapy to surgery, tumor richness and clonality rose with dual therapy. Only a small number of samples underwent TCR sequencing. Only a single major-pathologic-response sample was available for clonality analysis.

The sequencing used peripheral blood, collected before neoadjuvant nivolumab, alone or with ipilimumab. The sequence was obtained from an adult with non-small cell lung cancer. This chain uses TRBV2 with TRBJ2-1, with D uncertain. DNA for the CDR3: TGTGCCAGCACAATGCCGAGCTCCTACAATGAGCAGTTCTTC. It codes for CASTMPSSYNEQFF.